The next 3 T cell receptor beta chains were all read from a single sample in a study of blood T cell repertoires in COVID-19. Clones were read by immunoSEQ multiplex PCR, and TCRdb kept only the in-frame ones, dropping some. The data contain 380,000 or so clones, approximately 86% of them singletons. The sequenced material came from PBMCs or T cells enriched from blood (not recorded which). The receptor set was obtained from a middle-aged woman with acute COVID-19.

The chain couples TRBV5-4 to TRBJ1-6, with D uncertain. V lost 1 base, J lost 4 bases, and 9 bases lay in between. This CDR3 is built from 15 residues. Looked up from germline, CDR1 is SGHNT and CDR2 is YYREEE (reference sequence). CDR3 sequence reads: CASSLRQAYNSPLHF. The DNA for the CDR3 is TGTGCCAGCAGCTTGCGCCAGGCATATAATTCACCCCTCCACTTT.

V is TRBV30 and J is TRBJ2-7, with a possible D match to TRBD1 (5 bases). The V gene lost 0 bases and the J gene lost 0 bases, with 9 bases spanning the gap. Germline V gene lookup returns CDR1 GTSNPN and CDR2 SVGIG (reference sequence). This CDR3 spans 14 amino acids. The CDR3 spells CAWSVGVGSYEQYF. DNA for the CDR3: TGTGCCTGGAGTGTAGGGGTCGGCTCCTACGAGCAGTACTTC.

This clone was seen only once. The chain joins TRBV5-1 to TRBJ2-3; 9 nucleotides agree with TRBD2. In germline, CDR1 is SGHRS, CDR2 YFSETQ. The CDR3 totals 14 residues. V lost 0 bases and J lost 5; bases outside the gene matches: 1. For the CDR3, the DNA is TGCGCCAGCAGCTTGGGGACTAGCGTAGATACGCAGTATTTT. Amino acids: CASSLGTSVDTQYF.